This entry lists 6 T cell receptor beta chains sequenced from one sample in a study of glioma-infiltrating T cells. The iRepertoire nested amplicon-rescue multiplex PCR amplified TCR alpha and beta CDR3s from RNA. TCRdb reprocessed the multiplex PCR reads with MiXCR, giving one entry per CDR3 protein. The top ten clones hold approximately 12% of a sample with a few hundred thousand distinct CDR3 sequences, roughly two fifths of them seen once. Sequenced sample: glioma tissue, nonneoplastic brain tissue, or PBMCs (not recorded which). Every receptor here comes from a human donor with low-grade glioma or glioblastoma, undergoing nonglioma brain surgery, or in good health (not recorded which).

This chain connects TRBV7-9 to TRBJ1-3; D remains ambiguous. Trimming left V 0 bases short and J 0 bases short, with 9 bases between. The CDR3 has 16 residues. Per the germline V gene, CDR1 is SEHNR and CDR2 is FQNEAQ (reference sequence). In DNA form, the CDR3 reads TGTGCCAGCAGCTTAGCCGCACGGCACTCTGGAAACACCATATATTTT. It encodes CASSLAARHSGNTIYF.

As regards this clonotype: This may stem from a read error, because a much larger clone lies one nucleotide away. This rearrangement joins TRBV20-1 to TRBJ1-1, with D maybe TRBD1 (6 bases). The CDR3 is 15 residues long. Germline V gene sequence: CDR1 DFQATT, CDR2 SNEGSKA (reference sequence). Here the CDR3 reads CSDRSGVLRGGEAFF. The CDR3 nucleotides are TGCAGTGATAGATCGGGGGTCCTCAGGGGCGGAGAAGCTTTCTTT.

V is TRBV14 and J is TRBJ1-5, with D perhaps matching TRBD1 (5 bases). CDR3 size: 13 residues. The germline CDR1 and CDR2 sequences are SGHDN and FVKESK. V gave up 5 bases and J gave up 9 bases, with 14 bases separating them. The CDR3 region is CASSSAGSTPQHF. The CDR3 nucleotides are TGTGCCAGCAGCTCAGCAGGGTCCACGCCCCAGCATTTT.

V usage is TRBV14 and J usage is TRBJ2-1; D is ambiguous. V lost 0 bases and J lost 12, with 12 bases in between. This CDR3 spans 13 amino acids. Germline CDR1 reads SGHDN; CDR2 reads FVKESK. The CDR3 sequence: CASSQDIGSGQFF. CDR3 nucleotides: TGTGCCAGCAGCCAAGATATCGGGTCAGGGCAGTTCTTC.

The V gene is TRBV28, the J gene TRBJ1-1, with TRBD1 as a possible D gene (6 bases). The CDR3 covers 14 residues. Looked up from germline, CDR1 is MDHEN and CDR2 is SYDVKM. With 8 bases removed from V and 5 bases from J, the gap between germline ends came to 18 bases. CDR3 nucleotides: TGTGCCAGCTCCCCGGCCGAGGGGGGGACTGAAGCTTTCTTT. This encodes CASSPAEGGTEAFF.

This clonotype came up many times. The rearrangement joins TRBV5-4 to TRBJ2-1; D call uncertain. The V and J ends lost 4 bases and 3 bases respectively, with 5 bases between them. Germline V gene data show CDR1 as SGHNT and CDR2 as YYREEE (reference sequence). This CDR3 spans 12 amino acids. The CDR3 DNA is TGTGCCAGCAGCGAATTCTACAATGAGCAGTTCTTC. Translating gives CASSEFYNEQFF.